The clone carrying this T cell receptor (beta chain) was recorded a few times. No antigen is known for it. The sample comes from a study of a mutant IDH1 vaccine in newly diagnosed glioma. Looking at the study overall: Receipt of radiotherapy, temozolomide, or both preceded the study, and most received both. Study conclusions and caveats: Top-clonotype changes in peripheral T cells seemed unrelated to pseudoprogression. The study observed vaccine-induced immune responses in approximately 93% of patients.

Germline-derived CDR1 and CDR2 are MNHEY and SMNVEV (reference sequence). The CDR3 contains 13 residues. The V and J ends lost 6 bases and 2 bases respectively, with 8 bases between them. Sample time point: baseline, week 1 (first vaccination visit). Treatment specified: pre-vaccination baseline after standard-of-care therapy. TCRdb keeps only in-frame clones here, not all; method: immunoSEQ multiplex PCR. The table has about 92,000 clones, around three quarters seen once; the top ten hold around 7%. The rearrangement uses TRBV27 and TRBJ1-5, with D possibly TRBD1 on 5 matching bases. The clonotype was recovered from a man aged 35-49 years with glioma. Material: PBMCs, obtained from a glioma patient treated with radiotherapy, temozolomide or both. The CDR3 is CASSQGRNQPQHF. As DNA, the CDR3 is TGTGCCAGCAGCCAGGGACGCAATCAGCCCCAGCATTTT.